This entry lists 9 T cell receptor beta chains sequenced from one sample in a study of blood T cell repertoires in COVID-19. Measured with immunoSEQ multiplex PCR; TCRdb has only the in-frame clones, and not every one. The repertoire includes a few hundred thousand clones, around 88% of them detected once, and under 8% sits in the top ten. The sample consisted of peripheral blood. The receptors were gathered from a woman in her 30s who had recovered from COVID-19.

The chain has TRBV29-1 and TRBJ2-1, with 7 bases identical to TRBD1. From germline, CDR1 is SQVTM and CDR2 ANQGSEA. The CDR3 consists of 14 residues. V lost 4 bases and J lost 1; bases outside the gene matches: 4. In nucleotides, the CDR3 is TGCAGCGTTGCCCGGGACAGATCCTACAATGAGCAGTTCTTC. This gives the protein CSVARDRSYNEQFF.

This rearrangement joins TRBV5-5 to TRBJ1-1; D is unclear. V was pared by 1 base and J by 5 bases, with 12 bases between. CDR1 and CDR2 from the germline V gene are SGHKS and YYEKEE (reference sequence). The CDR3 has 14 amino acids. CDR3 coding DNA: TGTGCCAGCAGCTTGTTTAGTGTCGGGACTGAAGCTTTCTTT. It is translated as CASSLFSVGTEAFF.

V gene TRBV18 combines with J gene TRBJ1-4; D remains unclear. In germline, CDR1 is KGHSH, CDR2 LQKENI. V shed 1 base and J shed 0 bases, with 6 bases lying between them. The CDR3 spans 15 residues. The CDR3 region is CASSPRHATNEKLFF. CDR3 bases: TGTGCCAGCTCACCACGGCATGCAACTAATGAAAAACTGTTTTTT.

The V and J genes are TRBV24-1 and TRBJ1-4, with a possible D match to TRBD1 (6 bases). This CDR3 is built from 16 residues. Trimming took 4 bases from V and 1 from J, leaving 12 bases between them. Germline V lookup: CDR1 KGHDR, CDR2 SFDVKD. This CDR3 reads CATSDNTGKTNEKLFF. The CDR3 DNA reads TGTGCCACCAGTGACAATACAGGGAAAACTAATGAAAAACTGTTTTTT.

This clone showed up just a few times. J is TRBJ2-7 and V is TRBV5-6; possible D gene TRBD1, 5 bases. The CDR3 totals 14 residues. V lost 0 bases to trimming and J lost 3 bases, with 10 bases between them. Germline assignment: CDR1 SGHDT and CDR2 YYEEEE. The CDR3 coding sequence is TGTGCCAGCAGCTTGGTGCAGGGCCTCTACGAGCAGTACTTC. This sequence encodes CASSLVQGLYEQYF.

The chain uses TRBV27 and TRBJ1-3; possibly TRBD1 for D (6 bases). The V gene lost 5 bases and the J gene lost 4 bases, with 15 bases spanning the gap. Germline CDR1 MNHEY, CDR2 SMNVEV (reference sequence). The CDR3 is 15 amino acids. This chain's CDR3 is CASSPDRGGGNTIYF. The CDR3 coding sequence is TGTGCCAGCAGTCCGGACAGAGGAGGAGGAAACACCATATATTTT.

The V and J genes are TRBV5-6 and TRBJ2-1; 8 bases align to TRBD2. Trimming cost V 0 bases and J 4 bases; bases outside gene matches: 6. Germline V gene lookup returns CDR1 SGHDT and CDR2 YYEEEE. There are 16 residues in the CDR3. CDR3: CASSLDRGGVYNEQFF. The CDR3 DNA reads as TGTGCCAGCAGCTTGGATCGGGGGGGCGTTTACAATGAGCAGTTCTTC.

The chain recombines TRBV5-4 with TRBJ1-4, with 7 bases aligning to TRBD1. J gave up 8 bases and V 0 bases, and 4 bases lay outside the gene matches. The germline V gene encodes CDR1 SGHNT and CDR2 YYREEE (reference sequence). The CDR3 has 14 amino acids. CDR3 nucleotides: TGTGCCAGCAGCTTGGATAGGGGGCTAGAAAAACTGTTTTTT. Translated: CASSLDRGLEKLFF.

The chain is built from TRBV6-1 and TRBJ2-7; 12 bases map to TRBD1. This CDR3 is 19 amino acids long. V trimming: 1 base; J trimming: 5 bases; junction bases outside the gene matches: 15. Germline V gives CDR1 MNHNS, CDR2 SASEGT. The CDR3 here is CASSEVTWSLGTGGDEQYF. In DNA form, the CDR3 reads TGTGCCAGCAGTGAAGTGACTTGGTCGCTTGGGACAGGGGGCGACGAGCAGTACTTC.